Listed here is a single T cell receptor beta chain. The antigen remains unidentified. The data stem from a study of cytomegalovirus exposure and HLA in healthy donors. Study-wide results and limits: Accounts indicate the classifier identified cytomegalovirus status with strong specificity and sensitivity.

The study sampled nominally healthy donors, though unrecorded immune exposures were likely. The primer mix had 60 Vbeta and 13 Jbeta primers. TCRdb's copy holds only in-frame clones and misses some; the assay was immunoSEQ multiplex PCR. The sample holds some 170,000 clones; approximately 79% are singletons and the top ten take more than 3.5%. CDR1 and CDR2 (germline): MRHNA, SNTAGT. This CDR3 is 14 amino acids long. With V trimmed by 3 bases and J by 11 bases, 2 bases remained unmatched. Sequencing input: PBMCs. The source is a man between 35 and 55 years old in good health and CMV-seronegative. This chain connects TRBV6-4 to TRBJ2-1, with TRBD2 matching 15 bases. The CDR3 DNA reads TGTGCCAGCAGTGAGGGGACTAGCGGGGGGAAGCAGTTCTTC. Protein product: CASSEGTSGGKQFF.